This TCR beta chain originates from a study of blood T cell repertoires in COVID-19. The overall study: Acute-phase and convalescent COVID-19 samples originated in the United States, Italy and Spain.

As processed by the authors: Reference gene primer amplification in the assay estimated nucleated cell counts. Profiled with immunoSEQ multiplex PCR; TCRdb holds only in-frame clones, not every one. For V, J and clone size, that table is used; D and trimming come from the DNA. Of about 300,000 clones listed, roughly 89% were seen once; the top ten hold 1.7%. CDR1 is SGDLS and CDR2 is YYNGEE in the germline V gene. The CDR3 runs to 15 residues. Trimming removed 3 bases from V and 5 bases from J; junction bases left unmatched: 6. Either two negative PCRs, clearance, or symptom resolution qualified Cohort 3 donors as recovered.

The chain carries TRBV9 and TRBJ2-1, with 9 bases identical to TRBD2. Sequencing was carried out using PBMCs or T cells enriched from blood (not recorded which). The receptor was isolated from a woman between 40 and 55 years old who had recovered from COVID-19. Here the CDR3 DNA reads TGTGCCAGCAGCGGAGTAGCGGGGGTCCACAATGAGCAGTTCTTC. Translated, it gives CASSGVAGVHNEQFF.